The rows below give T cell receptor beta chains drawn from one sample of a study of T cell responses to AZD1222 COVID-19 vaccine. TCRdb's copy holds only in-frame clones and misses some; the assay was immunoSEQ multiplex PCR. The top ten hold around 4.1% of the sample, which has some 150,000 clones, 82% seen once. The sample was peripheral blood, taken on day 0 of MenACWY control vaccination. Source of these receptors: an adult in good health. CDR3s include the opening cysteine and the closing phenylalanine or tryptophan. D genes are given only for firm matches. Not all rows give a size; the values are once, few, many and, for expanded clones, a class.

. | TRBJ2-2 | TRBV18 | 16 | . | CASSLWKGTNTGELFF | TGTGCCAGCTCACTATGGAAAGGCACGAACACCGGGGAGCTGTTTTTT
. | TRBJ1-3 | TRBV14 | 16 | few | CASSHTGRFTGNTIYF | TGTGCCAGCAGCCATACAGGGAGATTTACTGGAAACACCATATATTTT
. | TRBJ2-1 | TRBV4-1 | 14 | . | CASSHPDGDNEQFF | TGCGCCAGCAGCCACCCTGACGGGGACAATGAGCAGTTCTTC
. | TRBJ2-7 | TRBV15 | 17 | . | CATSRDISPGYSYEQYF | TGTGCCACCAGCAGAGATATCTCGCCAGGGTATTCCTACGAGCAGTACTTC
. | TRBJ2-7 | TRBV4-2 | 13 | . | CASSQGRQYEQYF | TGTGCCAGCAGCCAAGGGCGACAGTACGAGCAGTACTTC
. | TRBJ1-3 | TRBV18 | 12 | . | CASSPDSDTIYF | TGTGCCAGCTCACCTGACTCGGACACCATATATTTT
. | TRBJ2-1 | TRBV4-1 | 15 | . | CASSRSSGSYNEQFF | TGCGCCAGCAGCCGCTCCTCGGGTTCCTACAATGAGCAGTTCTTC
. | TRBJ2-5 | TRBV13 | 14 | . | CASSLGGNGETQYF | TGTGCCAGCAGCTTGGGGGGAAACGGGGAGACCCAGTACTTC
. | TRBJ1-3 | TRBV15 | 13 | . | CATSMGFGNTIYF | TGTGCCACCAGCATGGGTTTTGGAAACACCATATATTTT
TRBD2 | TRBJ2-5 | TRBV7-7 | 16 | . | CASSLGLLAGKETQYF | TGTGCCAGCAGCTTGGGTCTGCTAGCGGGGAAAGAGACCCAGTACTTC
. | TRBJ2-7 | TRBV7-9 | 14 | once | CASSLMGRGNEQYF | TGTGCCAGCAGCTTAATGGGCAGGGGTAACGAGCAGTACTTC
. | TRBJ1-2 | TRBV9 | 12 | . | CASSVEGRGYTF | TGTGCCAGCAGCGTAGAAGGTAGGGGCTACACCTTC
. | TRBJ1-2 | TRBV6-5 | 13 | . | CASSRGVNYGYTF | TGTGCCAGCAGCCGCGGGGTTAACTATGGCTACACCTTC
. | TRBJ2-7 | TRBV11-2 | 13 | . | CASQRTDTYEQYF | TGTGCCAGCCAGAGGACAGATACCTACGAGCAGTACTTC
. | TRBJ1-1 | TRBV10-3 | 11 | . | CAIRDNTEAFF | TGTGCCATCCGGGACAACACTGAAGCTTTCTTT
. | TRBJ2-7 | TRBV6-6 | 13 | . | CASSTTGFREQYF | TGTGCCAGCAGTACTACAGGGTTTCGCGAGCAGTACTTC
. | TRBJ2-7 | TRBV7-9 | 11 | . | CASSWDYEQYF | TGTGCCAGCAGCTGGGACTACGAGCAGTACTTC
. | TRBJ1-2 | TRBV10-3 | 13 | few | CAIRDRQQYGYTF | TGTGCCATCAGGGACAGACAACAGTATGGCTACACCTTC
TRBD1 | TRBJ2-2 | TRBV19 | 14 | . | CATVDRGNTGELFF | TGTGCCACCGTGGACAGGGGGAACACCGGGGAGCTGTTTTTT
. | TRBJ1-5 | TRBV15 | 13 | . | CATSRDVNQPQHF | TGTGCCACCAGCAGAGATGTGAATCAGCCCCAGCATTTT
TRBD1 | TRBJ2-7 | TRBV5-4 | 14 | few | CASSSRTGPWEQYF | TGTGCCAGCAGCTCGAGGACAGGGCCATGGGAGCAGTACTTC
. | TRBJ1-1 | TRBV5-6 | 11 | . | CASSLSGVAFF | TGTGCCAGCAGCTTATCTGGAGTAGCTTTCTTT
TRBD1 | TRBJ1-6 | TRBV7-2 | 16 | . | CASSLGGGRFNSPLHF | TGTGCCAGCAGCTTAGGAGGGGGCAGGTTTAATTCACCCCTCCACTTT
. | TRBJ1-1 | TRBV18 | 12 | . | CASSPVQGEAFF | TGTGCCAGCTCACCAGTACAGGGAGAAGCTTTCTTT
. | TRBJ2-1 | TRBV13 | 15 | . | CASSSPFLTSNEQFF | TGTGCCAGCAGTTCCCCTTTCCTCACAAGCAATGAGCAGTTCTTC
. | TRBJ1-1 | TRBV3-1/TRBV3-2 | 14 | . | CASSLHQRNTEAFF | TGTGCCAGCAGCCTCCACCAGAGGAACACTGAAGCTTTCTTT
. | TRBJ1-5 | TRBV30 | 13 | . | CAWSAGGNQPQHF | TGTGCCTGGAGTGCCGGGGGCAATCAGCCCCAGCATTTT
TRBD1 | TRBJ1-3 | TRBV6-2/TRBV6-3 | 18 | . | CASSYRTGNYFSGNTIYF | TGTGCCAGCAGTTACCGGACAGGAAACTACTTCTCTGGAAACACCATATATTTT
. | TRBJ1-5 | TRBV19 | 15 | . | CASSIFQGIAQPQHF | TGTGCCAGTAGTATTTTCCAGGGTATAGCTCAGCCCCAGCATTTT
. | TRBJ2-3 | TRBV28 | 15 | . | CASSFQAGRTDTQYF | TGTGCCAGCAGTTTCCAGGCAGGGCGCACAGATACGCAGTATTTT
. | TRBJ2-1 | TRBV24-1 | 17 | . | CATSDLPTGKAYNEQFF | TGTGCCACCAGTGACCTTCCGACCGGGAAGGCTTACAATGAGCAGTTCTTC
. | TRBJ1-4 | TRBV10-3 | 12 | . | CAIKGGDEKLFF | TGTGCCATCAAAGGGGGTGATGAAAAACTGTTTTTT
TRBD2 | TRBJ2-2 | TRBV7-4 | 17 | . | CASSLGRGAGGPGELFF | TGTGCCAGCAGCTTAGGGCGAGGAGCGGGGGGGCCCGGGGAGCTGTTTTTT
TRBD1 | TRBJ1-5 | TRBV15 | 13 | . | CATSKTGSQPQHF | TGTGCCACCAGCAAGACAGGGTCTCAGCCCCAGCATTTT
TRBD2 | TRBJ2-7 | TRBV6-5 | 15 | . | CASSYGRGGPLEQYF | TGTGCCAGCAGTTACGGGCGGGGGGGCCCTCTCGAGCAGTACTTC
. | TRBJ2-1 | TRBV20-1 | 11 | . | CSALTGNEQFF | TGCAGTGCTCTGACAGGCAATGAGCAGTTCTTC
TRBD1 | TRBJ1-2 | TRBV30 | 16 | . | CAWSGIRGQGGYGYTF | TGTGCCTGGAGTGGCATTCGGGGACAGGGCGGATATGGCTACACCTTC
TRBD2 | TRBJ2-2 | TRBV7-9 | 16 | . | CASSLAGGSNTGELFF | TGTGCCAGCAGCCTAGCGGGGGGATCGAACACCGGGGAGCTGTTTTTT
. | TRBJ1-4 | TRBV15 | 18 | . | CATSRDSWKGTPVEKLFF | TGTGCCACCAGCAGAGATAGTTGGAAGGGGACACCGGTTGAAAAACTGTTTTTT
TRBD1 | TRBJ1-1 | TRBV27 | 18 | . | CASSPLKGARVGGTEAFF | TGTGCCAGCAGTCCTTTAAAGGGGGCGCGGGTGGGGGGCACTGAAGCTTTCTTT